These 9 T cell receptor beta chains were all obtained from the same sample, sequenced in a study of T-cell memory formation after mild COVID-19. TCRdb used MiXCR to reprocess the 5' RACE reads, holding one entry per CDR3 protein. This sample carries fewer than 250,000 distinct CDR3 sequences, roughly a tenth of them seen once, and the ten largest clones take 2.5% to 3.5%. The sample consisted of PBMCs or a T cell subset sorted from them (not recorded which). The receptors originated from a man aged 18 to 30 who had mild COVID-19 (a few samples of this study predate the infection). Cell type and time point are not known.

This clonotype came up a few times. This chain uses TRBV7-9 with TRBJ1-2, with D tentatively TRBD1 (6 bases). The ends were cut back, 10 bases at V and 7 bases at J, with 19 bases in the middle. The CDR3 extends over 13 amino acids. Germline lookup yields CDR1 SEHNR and CDR2 FQNEAQ (reference sequence). In nucleotides, the CDR3 is TGTGCCACCACGACAGAGACAGGCGGTGGCTACACCTTC. It is translated as CATTTETGGGYTF. Using reference TRBV7-9 and TRBJ1-2 for the parts outside the CDR3, the full variable domain is DTGVSQNPRHKITKRGQNVTFRCDPISEHNRLYWYRQTLGQGPEFLTYFQNEAQLEKSRLLSDRFSAERPKGSFSTLEIQRTEQGDSAMYLCATTTETGGGYTFGSGTRLTVV.

The rearrangement links TRBV7-9 to TRBJ1-5; 8 bases line up with TRBD1. The CDR3 has 18 amino acids. Looked up from germline, CDR1 is SEHNR and CDR2 is FQNEAQ (reference sequence). Trimming removed 1 base from V and 3 bases from J; junction bases left unmatched: 11. The CDR3 DNA is TGTGCCAGCAGCTTAGTTCCCCCTTGGACAGGGTTCAATCAGCCCCAGCATTTT. Translating it yields CASSLVPPWTGFNQPQHF. The variable domain in full, completed from reference TRBV7-9 and TRBJ1-5, reads DTGVSQNPRHKITKRGQNVTFRCDPISEHNRLYWYRQTLGQGPEFLTYFQNEAQLEKSRLLSDRFSAERPKGSFSTLEIQRTEQGDSAMYLCASSLVPPWTGFNQPQHFGDGTRLSIL.

This clonotype was seen only a few times. The CDR3 DNA reads TGTGCCAGCAGCCAAAACCCCCCCTACGAGCAGTACTTC. Protein product: CASSQNPPYEQYF. The J gene is TRBJ2-7, the V gene TRBV7-9, with unresolved D. The ends were cut back, 5 bases at V and 2 bases at J, with 10 bases in the middle. The germline V gene encodes CDR1 SEHNR and CDR2 FQNEAQ (reference sequence). This CDR3 has 13 residues.

This clonotype was counted only a few times. V is TRBV5-1 and J is TRBJ2-2; weak D call: TRBD1 (5 bases). The CDR3 is 16 residues long. Trimming left V 4 bases short and J 5 bases short, with 18 bases between. Germline values: CDR1 SGHRS, CDR2 YFSETQ. The CDR3 sequence is CASSPSQGVQTGELFF. The CDR3 region has the DNA TGCGCCAGCAGCCCAAGCCAGGGTGTCCAGACCGGGGAGCTGTTTTTT.

The CDR3 bases are TGTGCCAGCAGCCGCGGGAAAAGTCTAGCCAAAAACATTCAGTACTTC. Translating gives CASSRGKSLAKNIQYF. The chain employs TRBV7-2 and TRBJ2-4; D possibly corresponds to TRBD2 (6 bases). CDR1 is SGHTA and CDR2 is FQGNSA in the germline V gene. The CDR3 sequence is 16 residues long. V lost 5 bases to trimming and J lost 0 bases, with 14 bases between them. The full variable domain, completed using reference TRBV7-2 and TRBJ2-4, is GAGVSQSPSNKVTEKGKDVELRCDPISGHTALYWYRQSLGQGLEFLIYFQGNSAPDKSGLPSDRFSAERTGGSVSTLTIQRTQQEDSAVYLCASSRGKSLAKNIQYFGAGTRLSVL.

This chain connects TRBV6-6 to TRBJ1-5, with D uncertain. This CDR3 region has 16 residues. V was clipped by 2 bases and J by 6 bases, with 17 bases between them. In germline, CDR1 is MNHNY, CDR2 SVGAGI (reference sequence). The CDR3 coding sequence is TGTGCCAGCAGTTACCCTAGAAACCAGCTAGGTCAGCCCCAGCATTTT. Protein: CASSYPRNQLGQPQHF.

This clonotype has at least ten counts. The chain is built from TRBV7-3 and TRBJ1-5; no reliable D call. V lost 2 bases to trimming and J lost 2 bases, with 7 bases between them. The germline CDR1 and CDR2 sequences are SGHTA and FQGTGA. This CDR3 is 14 amino acids long. The CDR3, as DNA: TGTGCCAGCAGCTTAGGGGAAGGCAATCAGCCCCAGCATTTT. Translated: CASSLGEGNQPQHF.

This sequence joins TRBV7-2 and TRBJ2-7; D may be TRBD1 (6 bases). Trimming shortened V by 3 bases and J by 0 bases, and 9 bases separated the two germline ends. Germline V gene data show CDR1 as SGHTA and CDR2 as FQGNSA. This CDR3 region has 14 residues. The CDR3 protein is CASSLNRDSYEQYF. Written as DNA, the CDR3 is TGTGCCAGCAGCTTGAACAGGGACTCCTACGAGCAGTACTTC.

This clonotype was counted at least ten times. The chain joins TRBV5-6 to TRBJ2-5; 11 bases are shared with TRBD2. This CDR3 is built from 14 residues. The germline V gene encodes CDR1 SGHDT and CDR2 YYEEEE. J gave up 9 bases and V 4 bases, and 8 bases lay outside the gene matches. CDR3: CASSQTSGVGPQYF. The CDR3 nucleotides are TGTGCCAGCAGCCAGACTAGCGGGGTCGGGCCCCAGTACTTC. Filled out from reference TRBV5-6 and TRBJ2-5, the complete variable domain reads DAGVTQSPTHLIKTRGQQVTLRCSPKSGHDTVSWYQQALGQGPQFIFQYYEEEERQRGNFPDRFSGHQFPNYSSELNVNALLLGDSALYLCASSQTSGVGPQYFGPGTRLLVL.